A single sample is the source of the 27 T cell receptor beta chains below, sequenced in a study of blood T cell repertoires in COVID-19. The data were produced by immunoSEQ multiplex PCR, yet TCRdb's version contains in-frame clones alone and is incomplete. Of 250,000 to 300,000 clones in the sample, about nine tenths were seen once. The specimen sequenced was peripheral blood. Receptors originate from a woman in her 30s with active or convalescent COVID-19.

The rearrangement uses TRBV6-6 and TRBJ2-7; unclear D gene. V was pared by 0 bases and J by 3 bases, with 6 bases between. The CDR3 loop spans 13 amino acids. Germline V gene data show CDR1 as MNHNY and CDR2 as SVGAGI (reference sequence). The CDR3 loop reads CASSYSPSYEQYF. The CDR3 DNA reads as TGTGCCAGCAGTTACTCGCCTAGCTACGAGCAGTACTTC.

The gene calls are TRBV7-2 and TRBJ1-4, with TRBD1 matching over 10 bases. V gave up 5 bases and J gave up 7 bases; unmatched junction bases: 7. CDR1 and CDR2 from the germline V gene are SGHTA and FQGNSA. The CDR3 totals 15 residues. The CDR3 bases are TGTGCCAGCAGCCCACGACAGGGGGCTGTTGAAAAACTGTTTTTT. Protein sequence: CASSPRQGAVEKLFF.

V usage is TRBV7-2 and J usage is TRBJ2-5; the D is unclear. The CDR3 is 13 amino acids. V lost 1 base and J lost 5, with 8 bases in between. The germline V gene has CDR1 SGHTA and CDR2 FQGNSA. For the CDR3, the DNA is TGTGCCAGCAGCTTAGTACGGTGGGAGACCCAGTACTTC. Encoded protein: CASSLVRWETQYF. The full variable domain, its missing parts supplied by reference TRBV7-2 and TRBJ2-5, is GAGVSQSPSNKVTEKGKDVELRCDPISGHTALYWYRQSLGQGLEFLIYFQGNSAPDKSGLPSDRFSAERTGGSVSTLTIQRTQQEDSAVYLCASSLVRWETQYFGPGTRLLVL.

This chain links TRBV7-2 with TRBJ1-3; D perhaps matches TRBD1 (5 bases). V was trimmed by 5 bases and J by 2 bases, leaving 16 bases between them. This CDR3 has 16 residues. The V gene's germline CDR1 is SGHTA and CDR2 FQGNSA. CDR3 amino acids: CASSPSRRGAGNTIYF. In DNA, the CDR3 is TGTGCCAGCAGCCCCTCTCGCCGGGGGGCTGGAAACACCATATATTTT.

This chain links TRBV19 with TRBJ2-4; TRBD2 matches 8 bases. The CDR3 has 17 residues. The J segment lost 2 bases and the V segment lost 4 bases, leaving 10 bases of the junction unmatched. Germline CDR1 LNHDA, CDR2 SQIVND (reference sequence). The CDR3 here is CASSTGGSPGSKNIQYF. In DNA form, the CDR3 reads TGTGCCAGTAGTACGGGGGGGTCTCCGGGGTCCAAAAACATTCAGTACTTC.

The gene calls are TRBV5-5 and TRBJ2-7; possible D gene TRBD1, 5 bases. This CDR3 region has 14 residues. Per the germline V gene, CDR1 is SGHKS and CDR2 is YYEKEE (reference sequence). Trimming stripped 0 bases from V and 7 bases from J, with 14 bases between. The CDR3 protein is CASSLGTNPSEQYF. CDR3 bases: TGTGCCAGCAGCTTGGGGACAAATCCTTCGGAGCAGTACTTC.

The CDR3 region has the DNA TGCAGCGTTGAGTCGGGGGGTGGCGAGCAGTACTTC. This codes for CSVESGGGEQYF. This chain joins TRBV29-1 and TRBJ2-7; 7 positions match TRBD2. This CDR3 comprises 12 residues. V trimming: 3 bases; J trimming: 6 bases; junction bases outside the gene matches: 5. Germline assignment: CDR1 SQVTM and CDR2 ANQGSEA.

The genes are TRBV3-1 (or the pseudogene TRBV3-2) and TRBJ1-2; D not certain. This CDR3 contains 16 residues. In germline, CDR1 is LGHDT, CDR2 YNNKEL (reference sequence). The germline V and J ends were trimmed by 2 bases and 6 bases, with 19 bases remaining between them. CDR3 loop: CASSQRSPGRRDGYTF. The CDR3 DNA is TGTGCCAGCAGCCAAAGGTCCCCAGGAAGGCGGGATGGCTACACCTTC.

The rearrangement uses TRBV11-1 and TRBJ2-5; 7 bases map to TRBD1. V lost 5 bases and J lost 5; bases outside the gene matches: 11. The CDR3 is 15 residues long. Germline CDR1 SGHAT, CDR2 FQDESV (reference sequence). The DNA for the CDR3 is TGTGCCAGCAGCATTCGAGGGGGCTCAGGGGAGACCCAGTACTTC. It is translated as CASSIRGGSGETQYF.

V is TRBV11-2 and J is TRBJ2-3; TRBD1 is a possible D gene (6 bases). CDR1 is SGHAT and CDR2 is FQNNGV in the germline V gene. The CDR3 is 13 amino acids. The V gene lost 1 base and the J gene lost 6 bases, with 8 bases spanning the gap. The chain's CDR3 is CASSLGGLDTQYF. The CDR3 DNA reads TGTGCCAGCAGCTTAGGGGGGCTGGATACGCAGTATTTT.

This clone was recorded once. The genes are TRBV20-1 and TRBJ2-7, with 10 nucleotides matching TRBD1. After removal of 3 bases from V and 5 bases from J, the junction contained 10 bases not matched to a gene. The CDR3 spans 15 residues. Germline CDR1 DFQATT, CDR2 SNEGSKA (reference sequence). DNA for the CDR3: TGCAGTGCTAGTAGCCGGGACAGGGGAGGGAACGAGCAGTACTTC. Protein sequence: CSASSRDRGGNEQYF.

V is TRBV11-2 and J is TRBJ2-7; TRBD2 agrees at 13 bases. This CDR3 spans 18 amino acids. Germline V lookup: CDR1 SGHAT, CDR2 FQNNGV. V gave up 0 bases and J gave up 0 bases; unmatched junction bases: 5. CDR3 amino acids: CASSLELAGGLYSYEQYF. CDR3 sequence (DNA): TGTGCCAGCAGCTTAGAACTAGCGGGGGGGCTATACTCCTACGAGCAGTACTTC.

The CDR3 DNA follows: TGTGCCAGACAGGAACCGAACACTGAAGCTTTCTTT. It yields the protein CARQEPNTEAFF. The gene calls are TRBV19 and TRBJ1-1, with D maybe TRBD1 (5 bases). Trimming took 9 bases from V and 1 from J, leaving 9 bases between them. The CDR3 has 12 amino acids. Germline assignment: CDR1 LNHDA and CDR2 SQIVND (reference sequence).

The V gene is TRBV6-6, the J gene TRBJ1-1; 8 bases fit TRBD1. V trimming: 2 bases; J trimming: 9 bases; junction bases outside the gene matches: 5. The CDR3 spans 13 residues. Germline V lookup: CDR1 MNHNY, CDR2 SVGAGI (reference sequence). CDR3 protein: CASSYATGDQAFF. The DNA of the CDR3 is TGTGCCAGCAGTTACGCGACAGGGGATCAAGCTTTCTTT.

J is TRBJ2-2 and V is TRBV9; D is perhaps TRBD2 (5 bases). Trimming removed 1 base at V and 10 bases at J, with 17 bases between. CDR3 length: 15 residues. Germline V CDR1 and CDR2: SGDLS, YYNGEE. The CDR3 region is CASSVRPSGLEELFF. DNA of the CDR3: TGTGCCAGCAGCGTACGGCCATCGGGGTTGGAGGAGCTGTTTTTT.

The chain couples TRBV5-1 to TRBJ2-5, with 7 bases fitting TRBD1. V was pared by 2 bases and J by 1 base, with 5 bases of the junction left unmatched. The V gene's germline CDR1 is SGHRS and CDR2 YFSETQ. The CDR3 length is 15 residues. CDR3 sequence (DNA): TGCGCCAGCAGCTTTCTAACAGGGGCCCAAGAGACCCAGTACTTC. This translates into CASSFLTGAQETQYF.

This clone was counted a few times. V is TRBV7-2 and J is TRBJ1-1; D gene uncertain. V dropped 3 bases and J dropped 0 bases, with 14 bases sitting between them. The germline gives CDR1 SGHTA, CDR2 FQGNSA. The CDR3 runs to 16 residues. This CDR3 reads CASSFPRVGLNTEAFF. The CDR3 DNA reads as TGTGCCAGCAGCTTCCCGAGGGTCGGCTTGAACACTGAAGCTTTCTTT.

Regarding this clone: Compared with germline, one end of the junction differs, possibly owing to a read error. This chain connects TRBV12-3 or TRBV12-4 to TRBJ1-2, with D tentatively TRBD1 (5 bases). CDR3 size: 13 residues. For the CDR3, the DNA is TGTGCCAGCAAAGCCCTAGGGCAGGGTCGAAATTTTTTC. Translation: CASKALGQGRNFF.

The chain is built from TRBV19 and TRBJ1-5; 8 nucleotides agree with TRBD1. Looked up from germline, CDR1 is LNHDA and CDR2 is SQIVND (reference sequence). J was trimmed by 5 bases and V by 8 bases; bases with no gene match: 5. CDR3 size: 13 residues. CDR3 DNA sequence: TGTGCCAGTGAGTCCAGGGGGCATCAGCCCCAGCATTTT. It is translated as CASESRGHQPQHF.

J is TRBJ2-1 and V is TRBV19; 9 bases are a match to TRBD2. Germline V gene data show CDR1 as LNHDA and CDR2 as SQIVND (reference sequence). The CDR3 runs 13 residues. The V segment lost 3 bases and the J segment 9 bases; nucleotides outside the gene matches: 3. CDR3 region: CASSIAGGSEQFF. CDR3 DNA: TGTGCCAGTAGTATTGCGGGGGGGAGTGAGCAGTTCTTC.

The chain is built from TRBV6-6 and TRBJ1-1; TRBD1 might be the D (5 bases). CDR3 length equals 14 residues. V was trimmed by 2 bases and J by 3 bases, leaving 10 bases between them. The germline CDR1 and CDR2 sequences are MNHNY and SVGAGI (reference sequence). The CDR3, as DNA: TGTGCCAGCAGTTACACGGGGGGGGACACTGAAGCTTTCTTT. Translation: CASSYTGGDTEAFF.

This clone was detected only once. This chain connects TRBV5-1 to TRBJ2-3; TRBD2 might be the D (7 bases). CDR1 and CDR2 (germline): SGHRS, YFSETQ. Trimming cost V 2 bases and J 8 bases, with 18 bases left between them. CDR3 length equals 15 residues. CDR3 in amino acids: CASSLSGGPQGTQYF. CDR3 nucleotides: TGCGCCAGCAGCTTATCGGGGGGCCCTCAAGGTACGCAGTATTTT.

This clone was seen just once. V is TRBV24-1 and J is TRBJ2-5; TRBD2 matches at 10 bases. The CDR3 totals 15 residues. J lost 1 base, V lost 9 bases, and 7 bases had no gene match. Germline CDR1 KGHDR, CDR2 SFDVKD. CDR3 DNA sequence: TGTGCCACCCAAAAGACTAGCGGGTCCCAAGAGACCCAGTACTTC. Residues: CATQKTSGSQETQYF.

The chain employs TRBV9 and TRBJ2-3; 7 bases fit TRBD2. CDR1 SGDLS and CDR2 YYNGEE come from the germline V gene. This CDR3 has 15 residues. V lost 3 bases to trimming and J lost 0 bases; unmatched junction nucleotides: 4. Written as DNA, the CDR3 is TGTGCCAGCAGCGCGGGACTAACTAGCACAGATACGCAGTATTTT. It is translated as CASSAGLTSTDTQYF.

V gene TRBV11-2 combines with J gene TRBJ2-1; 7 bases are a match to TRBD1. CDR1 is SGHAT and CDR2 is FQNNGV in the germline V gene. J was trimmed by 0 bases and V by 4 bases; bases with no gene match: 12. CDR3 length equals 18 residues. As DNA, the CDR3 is TGTGCCAGCAGCTACACGCGGACAGGAGAAGTCTCCTACAATGAGCAGTTCTTC. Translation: CASSYTRTGEVSYNEQFF.

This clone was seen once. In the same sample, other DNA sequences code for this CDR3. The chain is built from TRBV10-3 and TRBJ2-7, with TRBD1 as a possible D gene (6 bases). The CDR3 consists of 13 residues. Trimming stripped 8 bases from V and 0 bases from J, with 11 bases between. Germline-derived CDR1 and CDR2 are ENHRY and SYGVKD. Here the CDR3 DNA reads TGTGCCATCGGAGACAGGAACTCCTACGAGCAGTACTTC. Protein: CAIGDRNSYEQYF.

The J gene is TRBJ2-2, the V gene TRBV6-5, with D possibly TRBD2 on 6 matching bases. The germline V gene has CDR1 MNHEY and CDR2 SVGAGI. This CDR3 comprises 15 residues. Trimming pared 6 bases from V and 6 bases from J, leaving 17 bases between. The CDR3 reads CASRITGGYAGELFF. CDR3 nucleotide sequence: TGTGCCAGCAGAATCACAGGAGGGTATGCCGGGGAGCTGTTTTTT.